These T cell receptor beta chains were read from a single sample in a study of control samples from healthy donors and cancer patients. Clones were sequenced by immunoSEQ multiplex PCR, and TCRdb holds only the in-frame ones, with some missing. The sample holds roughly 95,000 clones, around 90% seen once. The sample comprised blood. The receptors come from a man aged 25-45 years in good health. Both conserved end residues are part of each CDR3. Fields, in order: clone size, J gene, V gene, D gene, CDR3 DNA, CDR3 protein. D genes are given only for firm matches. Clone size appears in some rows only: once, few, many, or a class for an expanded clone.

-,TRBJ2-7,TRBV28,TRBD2,TGTGCCAGCAGCACCGCGACGGTAGGGCGGGAGGCCCCGGACGAGCAGTACTTC,CASSTATVGREAPDEQYF
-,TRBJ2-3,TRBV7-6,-,TGTGCCAGCAGCCTGGACCCCCTGGGCACAGATACGCAGTATTTT,CASSLDPLGTDTQYF
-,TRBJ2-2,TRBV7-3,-,TGTGCCAGCAGCCCGAGACTCAACACCGGGGAGCTGTTTTTT,CASSPRLNTGELFF
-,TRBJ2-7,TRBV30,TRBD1,TGTGCCTGGAGGGGCGACCGGGACAGGGGGCAGGAGCAGTACTTC,CAWRGDRDRGQEQYF
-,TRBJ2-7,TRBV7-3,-,TGTGCCAGCAGCCGAGGGGGGAACTCCTACGAGCAGTACTTC,CASSRGGNSYEQYF
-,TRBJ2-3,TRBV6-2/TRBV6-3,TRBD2,TGTGCCAGCAGTTCCCCGCGGTTTCTGCTAGCGGGAGACCCAGATACGCAGTATTTT,CASSSPRFLLAGDPDTQYF
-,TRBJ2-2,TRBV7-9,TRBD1,TGTGCCAGCAGCTTATCAGGGGGCCCGCCCGGGGAGCTGTTTTTT,CASSLSGGPPGELFF
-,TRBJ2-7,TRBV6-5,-,TGTGCCAGCAGTTACCGGTACGAGCAGTACTTC,CASSYRYEQYF
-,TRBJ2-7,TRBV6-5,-,TGTGCCAGCAGCAGACTCGAAGGGTCCTACGAGCAGTACTTC,CASSRLEGSYEQYF
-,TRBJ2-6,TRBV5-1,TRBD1,TGCGCCAGCGGATTTCAACAGGGGGCTTCTTCTGGGGCCAACGTCCTGACTTTC,CASGFQQGASSGANVLTF
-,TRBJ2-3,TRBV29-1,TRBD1,TGCAGCGTTCTCAAGAGGGGGACAGGGAGTTATAGAGATACGCAGTATTTT,CSVLKRGTGSYRDTQYF
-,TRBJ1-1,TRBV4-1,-,TGCGCCAGCAGCCAAGGGGTGGAGACTAACACTGAAGCTTTCTTT,CASSQGVETNTEAFF
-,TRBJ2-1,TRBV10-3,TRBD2,TGTGCCATCAGTGAGGCCCTAGCGGGAGGTAGGAACAATGAGCAGTTCTTC,CAISEALAGGRNNEQFF
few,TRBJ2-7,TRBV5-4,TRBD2,TGTGCCAGCAGCGGGGGAGGGAGACCCTACGAGCAGTACTTC,CASSGGGRPYEQYF
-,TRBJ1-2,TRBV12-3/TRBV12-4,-,TGTGCCAGCAGTTATCTGGTTTACTATGGCTACACCTTC,CASSYLVYYGYTF
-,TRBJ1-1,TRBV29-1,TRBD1,TGCAGCGGGACAGGAGATTGGAACACTGAAGCTTTCTTT,CSGTGDWNTEAFF
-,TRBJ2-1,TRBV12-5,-,TGTGCTAGTTTGGGGGCCAATGAGCAGTTCTTC,CASLGANEQFF
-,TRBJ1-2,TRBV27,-,TGTGCCAGCAGTTCCCAGAGGGACGGAGCCTATGGCTACACCTTC,CASSSQRDGAYGYTF
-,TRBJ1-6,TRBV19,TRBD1,TGTGCCAGTAGGGACAGGGGACATAATTCACCCCTCCACTTT,CASRDRGHNSPLHF
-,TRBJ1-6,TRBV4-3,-,TGCGCCAGCAGCCAAGATCCGGGGGATAATTCACCCCTCCACTTT,CASSQDPGDNSPLHF
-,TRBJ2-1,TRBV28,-,TGTGCCAGCAGTTTTCATAATGAGCAGTTCTTC,CASSFHNEQFF
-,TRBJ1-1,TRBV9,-,TGTGCCAGCAGCGTTGGGGGGGAGACTGAAGCTTTCTTT,CASSVGGETEAFF
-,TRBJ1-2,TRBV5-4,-,TGTGCCAGCAGCTATAACTACTATGGCTACACCTTC,CASSYNYYGYTF
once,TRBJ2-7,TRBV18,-,TGTGCCAGCTCACCACCAAGGGGTTGGGGTTACGAGCAGTACTTC,CASSPPRGWGYEQYF
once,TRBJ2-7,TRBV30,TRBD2,TGTGCCTCCACTAGCGGGAGAAGGTACGAGCAGTACTTC,CASTSGRRYEQYF
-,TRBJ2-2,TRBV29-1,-,TGCAGCGCACGGAGGGAGAGTAACACCGGGGAGCTGTTTTTT,CSARRESNTGELFF
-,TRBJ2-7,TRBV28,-,TGTGCCAGCATGGCGACCCTATACGAGCAGTACTTC,CASMATLYEQYF
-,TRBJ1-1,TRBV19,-,TGTGCCAGTAGCCCTAAAACACTGAACACTGAAGCTTTCTTT,CASSPKTLNTEAFF
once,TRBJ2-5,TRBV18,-,TGTGCCAGCTCAACCGGGACTCAAGAGACCCAGTACTTC,CASSTGTQETQYF
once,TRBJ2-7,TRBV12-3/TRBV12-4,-,TGTGCCAGCAGTCTCCAGACTGGCAGCGAGCAGTACTTC,CASSLQTGSEQYF
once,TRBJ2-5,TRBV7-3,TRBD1,TGTGCCAGCAGCTTAAACAGGGGAGAGACCCAGTACTTC,CASSLNRGETQYF
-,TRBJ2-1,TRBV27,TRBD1,TGTGCCAGCAGTGGACAGGGGTACAATGAGCAGTTCTTC,CASSGQGYNEQFF
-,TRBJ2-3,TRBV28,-,TGTGCCAGCTCGATCCCGGACTACACAGATACGCAGTATTTT,CASSIPDYTDTQYF
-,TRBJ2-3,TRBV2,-,TGTGCCAGCAGTGTGAATGGGAAAGGTACGCAGTATTTT,CASSVNGKGTQYF
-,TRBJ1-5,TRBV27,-,TGTGCCAGCAGCCAGATAAGGGTTCAGCCCCAGCATTTT,CASSQIRVQPQHF
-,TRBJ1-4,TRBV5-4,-,TGTGCCAGCAGCCGGGAGGCACCGGGAACTAATGAAAAACTGTTTTTT,CASSREAPGTNEKLFF
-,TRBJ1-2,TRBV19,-,TGTGCCAGTTATGGACCAACATACTATGGCTACACCTTC,CASYGPTYYGYTF
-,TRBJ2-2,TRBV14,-,TGTGCCAGCAGCCTAGACAGATACACCGGGGAGCTGTTTTTT,CASSLDRYTGELFF
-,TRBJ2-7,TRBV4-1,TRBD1,TGCGCCAGCAGCCAAGCCGGGACAGGTAGCAACGAGCAGTACTTC,CASSQAGTGSNEQYF
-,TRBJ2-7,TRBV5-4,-,TGTGCCAGCAGCCCTTTTTTGAACGAGCAGTACTTC,CASSPFLNEQYF
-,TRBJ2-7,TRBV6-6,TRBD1,TGTGCCAGTACCGGGACAGGTAACTACGAGCAGTACTTC,CASTGTGNYEQYF
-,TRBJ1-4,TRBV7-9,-,TGTGCCAGCAGCCCCCCGAGGACAGACACTAATGAAAAACTGTTTTTT,CASSPPRTDTNEKLFF
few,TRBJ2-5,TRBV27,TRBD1,TGTGCCAGCAGGGGACAGGAAGAGACCCAGTACTTC,CASRGQEETQYF
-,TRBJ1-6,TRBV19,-,TGTGCCACCTCCAGGGACGCGAGTTCACCCCTCCACTTT,CATSRDASSPLHF
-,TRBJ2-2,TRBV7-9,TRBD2,TGTGCCAGCAGCCCGCCTCGGGGGGTAGCTGTGAACACCGGGGAGCTGTTTTTT,CASSPPRGVAVNTGELFF
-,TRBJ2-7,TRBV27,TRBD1,TGTGCCAGCAGTTTACTGGGGACAGGTGGGGACCTCTCCTACGAGCAGTACTTC,CASSLLGTGGDLSYEQYF
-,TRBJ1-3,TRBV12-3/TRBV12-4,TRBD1,TGTGCCAGCAGTTTGGAGACAGGGGGCACCATATATTTT,CASSLETGGTIYF
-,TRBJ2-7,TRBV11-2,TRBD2,TGTGCCAGCACCCCCGGCGGACTAGCGGTGGAGCAGTACTTC,CASTPGGLAVEQYF
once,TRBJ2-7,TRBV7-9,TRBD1,TGTGCCAGCAGCTCACAGGGGGGTTCCTACGAGCAGTACTTC,CASSSQGGSYEQYF
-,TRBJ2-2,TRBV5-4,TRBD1,TGTGCCAGCAGCCTAACAGGGGGCTACACCGGGGAGCTGTTTTTT,CASSLTGGYTGELFF
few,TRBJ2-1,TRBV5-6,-,TGTGCCAGCAGCCAGGGGGGAGTCGACGATGAGCAGTTCTTC,CASSQGGVDDEQFF
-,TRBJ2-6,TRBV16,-,TGTGCCAGCAGCCAGGGGGCGCTTGGGGCCAACGTCCTGACTTTC,CASSQGALGANVLTF
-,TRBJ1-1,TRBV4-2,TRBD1,TGTGCCAGCAGTCGCGAAATCCAGGGGGCAGCTTTCTTT,CASSREIQGAAFF
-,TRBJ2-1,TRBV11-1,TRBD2,TGTGCCAGCAGCCTTCGGACTAGCTCGTACAATGAGCAGTTCTTC,CASSLRTSSYNEQFF
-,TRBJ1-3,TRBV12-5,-,TGTGCTAGTAGTCCTGTGGGGTATGGAAACACCATATATTTT,CASSPVGYGNTIYF
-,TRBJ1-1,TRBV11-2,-,TGTGCCAGCAGCTTAGATGGACGGATGAACACTGAAGCTTTCTTT,CASSLDGRMNTEAFF